Listed below are T cell receptor beta chains from one sample, sequenced in a study of cytomegalovirus exposure and HLA in healthy donors. Libraries were prepared by immunoSEQ multiplex PCR; TCRdb keeps only in-frame clonotypes and omits some of them. The sample contains some 130,000 clones, approximately 87% of which appear only once. Sequencing used PBMCs. The receptors stem from a woman in her late teens or twenties in good health and CMV-seropositive. Each CDR3 is given with its conserved first and last residue. Each record gives: clone size, V gene, J gene, D gene, CDR3 DNA, CDR3 protein. A D gene is named only where the DNA matches it firmly. Not every row has a clone size; where given, it reads once, few, many or a size class.

clone_size: .
v_call: TRBV4-1
j_call: TRBJ2-5
d_call: .
cdr3_nt: TGCGCCAGCGCCCAAGTCAGGTTCCAAGAGACCCAGTACTTC
cdr3_aa: CASAQVRFQETQYF

clone_size: .
v_call: TRBV5-4
j_call: TRBJ2-2
d_call: TRBD1
cdr3_nt: TGTGCCAGCAGCGGCGGGACAGGGGAACTACGGCTCACCGGGGAGCTGTTTTTT
cdr3_aa: CASSGGTGELRLTGELFF

clone_size: .
v_call: TRBV2
j_call: TRBJ1-5
d_call: TRBD1
cdr3_nt: TGTGCCAGCAGTGGTCACAGGGGGCTTAGCAATCAGCCCCAGCATTTT
cdr3_aa: CASSGHRGLSNQPQHF

clone_size: .
v_call: TRBV9
j_call: TRBJ2-7
d_call: TRBD2
cdr3_nt: TGTGCCAGCACCGGACTAGCGGGGCCCTCCTACGAGCAGTACTTC
cdr3_aa: CASTGLAGPSYEQYF

clone_size: .
v_call: TRBV18
j_call: TRBJ1-1
d_call: .
cdr3_nt: TGTGCCAGCTCACCAACCATTCAAGCGAACACTGAAGCTTTCTTT
cdr3_aa: CASSPTIQANTEAFF

clone_size: .
v_call: TRBV9
j_call: TRBJ2-3
d_call: .
cdr3_nt: TGTGCCAGCAGCGTAGCAGCAGATACGCAGTATTTT
cdr3_aa: CASSVAADTQYF

clone_size: .
v_call: TRBV5-6
j_call: TRBJ2-5
d_call: TRBD2
cdr3_nt: TGTGCCAGCAGCTCCGGGACTAGCGGCCTTCTGAGGGAGACCCAGTACTTC
cdr3_aa: CASSSGTSGLLRETQYF

clone_size: .
v_call: TRBV4-1
j_call: TRBJ1-5
d_call: .
cdr3_nt: TGCGCCAGCAGCCTAGTCCAAGATCAGCCCCAGCATTTT
cdr3_aa: CASSLVQDQPQHF

clone_size: .
v_call: TRBV21-1
j_call: TRBJ1-2
d_call: .
cdr3_nt: TGTGCCAGCAGCCGCCGGGACAGCTATAACTATGGCTACACCTTC
cdr3_aa: CASSRRDSYNYGYTF

clone_size: .
v_call: TRBV6-4
j_call: TRBJ1-6
d_call: .
cdr3_nt: TGTGCCAGCAGCGCGCAGGGGTCAAGCTCCTATAATTCACCCCTCCACTTT
cdr3_aa: CASSAQGSSSYNSPLHF

clone_size: .
v_call: TRBV21-1
j_call: TRBJ1-5
d_call: .
cdr3_nt: TGTGCCAGCAGCCCCCGGGGTGATAGCAATCAGCCCCAGCATTTT
cdr3_aa: CASSPRGDSNQPQHF

clone_size: .
v_call: TRBV25-1
j_call: TRBJ2-2
d_call: .
cdr3_nt: TGTGCCAGCAGTGAGTCGGGCAGGGTGAACACCGGGGAGCTGTTTTTT
cdr3_aa: CASSESGRVNTGELFF

clone_size: .
v_call: TRBV11-2
j_call: TRBJ2-2
d_call: .
cdr3_nt: TGTGCCAGCAGCTTAGTGGGCAGGGAGGTAATCGGGGAGCTGTTTTTT
cdr3_aa: CASSLVGREVIGELFF

clone_size: .
v_call: TRBV13
j_call: TRBJ2-2
d_call: TRBD2
cdr3_nt: TGTGCCAGCAGCCGGGGGACTAGCGGACCAATGAACACCGGGGAGCTGTTTTTT
cdr3_aa: CASSRGTSGPMNTGELFF

clone_size: .
v_call: TRBV12-2
j_call: TRBJ1-2
d_call: .
cdr3_nt: TGTGCAAGTCGCTTACTCGAGACAGCTTATGGCTACACCTTC
cdr3_aa: CASRLLETAYGYTF

clone_size: once
v_call: TRBV15
j_call: TRBJ1-3
d_call: .
cdr3_nt: TGTGCCACCCGGGAGAATAGGCCCCCCGGAAACACCATATATTTT
cdr3_aa: CATRENRPPGNTIYF

clone_size: .
v_call: TRBV4-3
j_call: TRBJ2-2
d_call: .
cdr3_nt: TGCGCCAGCAGCCAATACGGACAGACGAACACCGGGGAGCTGTTTTTT
cdr3_aa: CASSQYGQTNTGELFF

clone_size: few
v_call: TRBV9
j_call: TRBJ1-1
d_call: .
cdr3_nt: TGTGCCAGCAGCGTGGGGGGTTTTGAGAACACTGAAGCTTTCTTT
cdr3_aa: CASSVGGFENTEAFF

clone_size: .
v_call: TRBV7-3
j_call: TRBJ1-2
d_call: .
cdr3_nt: TGTGCCAGCAGCTTATCCGCGGGGAACTATGGCTACACCTTC
cdr3_aa: CASSLSAGNYGYTF

clone_size: .
v_call: TRBV15
j_call: TRBJ2-7
d_call: .
cdr3_nt: TGTGCCACCAGCAGAGACGGGGAACGGTACGGCGAGCAGTACTTC
cdr3_aa: CATSRDGERYGEQYF

clone_size: .
v_call: TRBV6-1
j_call: TRBJ1-4
d_call: TRBD1
cdr3_nt: TGTGCCAGCACCGACAGGGGGGGTTTCGAAAAACTGTTTTTT
cdr3_aa: CASTDRGGFEKLFF

clone_size: .
v_call: TRBV18
j_call: TRBJ2-5
d_call: .
cdr3_nt: TGTGCCAGCTCACCAGCGAACAGGGTTGGGGAGACCCAGTACTTC
cdr3_aa: CASSPANRVGETQYF

clone_size: .
v_call: TRBV18
j_call: TRBJ1-5
d_call: TRBD1
cdr3_nt: TGTGCCAGCTCACCTCACAGGGGGCAACAGCCCCAGCATTTT
cdr3_aa: CASSPHRGQQPQHF

clone_size: .
v_call: TRBV7-2
j_call: TRBJ1-5
d_call: .
cdr3_nt: TGTGCCAGCAGCTTAGACAGGGCTAGCAATCAGCCCCAGCATTTT
cdr3_aa: CASSLDRASNQPQHF

clone_size: .
v_call: TRBV6-1
j_call: TRBJ1-5
d_call: TRBD1
cdr3_nt: TGTGCCACGCGACAGGGCAGGGAGCCCCAGCATTTT
cdr3_aa: CATRQGREPQHF

clone_size: .
v_call: TRBV7-3
j_call: TRBJ2-1
d_call: TRBD2
cdr3_nt: TGTGCCAGCAGCCTTGACGAGCGGGGATTGCAGTTCTTC
cdr3_aa: CASSLDERGLQFF

clone_size: .
v_call: TRBV4-1
j_call: TRBJ2-1
d_call: TRBD2
cdr3_nt: TGCGCCAGCAGCCAAGATTGGACTAGCGGGGGGGAGCAGTTCTTC
cdr3_aa: CASSQDWTSGGEQFF

clone_size: .
v_call: TRBV2
j_call: TRBJ2-3
d_call: .
cdr3_nt: TGTGCCAGCAGAACCCCCGCCGAGGCGACAGATACGCAGTATTTT
cdr3_aa: CASRTPAEATDTQYF

clone_size: once
v_call: TRBV11-2
j_call: TRBJ1-2
d_call: .
cdr3_nt: TGTGCCAGCAGCTCCTTGGGGGCGCTATCCTATGGCTACACCTTC
cdr3_aa: CASSSLGALSYGYTF

clone_size: .
v_call: TRBV28
j_call: TRBJ1-1
d_call: .
cdr3_nt: TGTGCCAGTGGGCAGTCTGAAGCTTTCTTT
cdr3_aa: CASGQSEAFF

clone_size: .
v_call: TRBV15
j_call: TRBJ1-2
d_call: TRBD1
cdr3_nt: TGTGCCACCAGCGGCGGGACAGGGATCGGCGGTGGCTACACCTTC
cdr3_aa: CATSGGTGIGGGYTF

clone_size: .
v_call: TRBV10-3
j_call: TRBJ2-7
d_call: .
cdr3_nt: TGTGCCATCAGTGAGTCACAGGGACACCCCTACGAGCAGTACTTC
cdr3_aa: CAISESQGHPYEQYF

clone_size: .
v_call: TRBV7-9
j_call: TRBJ2-7
d_call: .
cdr3_nt: TGTGCCAGCAGCCTCGAGCTCATCGACGAGCAGTACTTC
cdr3_aa: CASSLELIDEQYF

clone_size: once
v_call: TRBV7-6
j_call: TRBJ1-1
d_call: .
cdr3_nt: TGTGCCAGCAGCTTAGAGGAGAAGACGAACACTGAAGCTTTCTTT
cdr3_aa: CASSLEEKTNTEAFF

clone_size: once
v_call: TRBV5-4
j_call: TRBJ1-2
d_call: TRBD1
cdr3_nt: TGTGCCAGCAGCCCGGGGACAGTTACTAACTATGGCTACACCTTC
cdr3_aa: CASSPGTVTNYGYTF

clone_size: .
v_call: TRBV30
j_call: TRBJ1-5
d_call: .
cdr3_nt: TGTGCCTGGAGTAAGTCACACCGGGGGGAAATGACTCAGCCCCAGCATTTT
cdr3_aa: CAWSKSHRGEMTQPQHF

clone_size: .
v_call: TRBV6-6
j_call: TRBJ2-7
d_call: .
cdr3_nt: TGTGCCAGCAGTTTACTCGACTCCTACGAGCAGTACTTC
cdr3_aa: CASSLLDSYEQYF

clone_size: .
v_call: TRBV7-2
j_call: TRBJ2-5
d_call: TRBD1
cdr3_nt: TGTGCCAGCAGCTATAGACAGGGGAAAGAGACCCAGTACTTC
cdr3_aa: CASSYRQGKETQYF

clone_size: .
v_call: TRBV5-6
j_call: TRBJ1-1
d_call: TRBD1
cdr3_nt: TGTGCCAGCAGCCCCGGACAGGGGTGGACTGAAGCTTTCTTT
cdr3_aa: CASSPGQGWTEAFF

clone_size: .
v_call: TRBV11-2
j_call: TRBJ1-1
d_call: .
cdr3_nt: TGTGCCAGCAGCGGCCGGGTGGGAGTTTTCATGAACACTGAAGCTTTCTTT
cdr3_aa: CASSGRVGVFMNTEAFF

clone_size: .
v_call: TRBV7-2
j_call: TRBJ1-5
d_call: .
cdr3_nt: TGTGCCAGCAGCTCCTGGCCAAGGGAGAGCAATCAGCCCCAGCATTTT
cdr3_aa: CASSSWPRESNQPQHF

clone_size: once
v_call: TRBV2
j_call: TRBJ1-1
d_call: TRBD1
cdr3_nt: TGTGCCAGCGCGACAGGGGAAAACACTGAAGCTTTCTTT
cdr3_aa: CASATGENTEAFF

clone_size: .
v_call: TRBV13
j_call: TRBJ1-3
d_call: TRBD1
cdr3_nt: TGTGCCAGCAGCTTCCGACAGGGAACTGGAAACACCATATATTTT
cdr3_aa: CASSFRQGTGNTIYF

clone_size: .
v_call: TRBV4-2
j_call: TRBJ2-3
d_call: TRBD2
cdr3_nt: TGTGCCAGCAGCCCGCTAGCGGGGGAGGGAGATACGCAGTATTTT
cdr3_aa: CASSPLAGEGDTQYF

clone_size: .
v_call: TRBV7-3
j_call: TRBJ2-7
d_call: .
cdr3_nt: TGTGCCAGCAGCGGGACTCTTACCTCCTACGAGCAGTACTTC
cdr3_aa: CASSGTLTSYEQYF

clone_size: .
v_call: TRBV27
j_call: TRBJ2-2
d_call: .
cdr3_nt: TGTGCCAGCAGTTTAAGGTACGGGGGTTGGGGGACCGGGGAGCTGTTTTTT
cdr3_aa: CASSLRYGGWGTGELFF

clone_size: .
v_call: TRBV27
j_call: TRBJ1-1
d_call: .
cdr3_nt: TGTGCCAGCAGGGTTCAGGGCATGAACACTGAAGCTTTCTTT
cdr3_aa: CASRVQGMNTEAFF

clone_size: few
v_call: TRBV5-1
j_call: TRBJ2-3
d_call: TRBD2
cdr3_nt: TGCGCCAGCAGACCGGCGGGGGACACAGATACGCAGTATTTT
cdr3_aa: CASRPAGDTDTQYF

clone_size: few
v_call: TRBV5-1
j_call: TRBJ1-2
d_call: TRBD1
cdr3_nt: TGCGCCAGCAGCTTGATGGGACAGGGGGACTATGGCTACACCTTC
cdr3_aa: CASSLMGQGDYGYTF

clone_size: .
v_call: TRBV28
j_call: TRBJ1-2
d_call: TRBD1
cdr3_nt: TGTGCCAGCAGTTCCACCTCAACATGGACAGGCAGTAACTATGGCTACACCTTC
cdr3_aa: CASSSTSTWTGSNYGYTF